This note documents a single T cell receptor beta chain sequence. The antigen is not known. TCRdb's copy holds only in-frame clones and misses some; the assay was immunoSEQ multiplex PCR. The sample includes about 260,000 clones, approximately 95% of them seen just once. The record originates from a study of T cell responses to AZD1222 COVID-19 vaccine. Study-level points and caveats: Just a handful of people given AZD1222 tested seropositive at baseline.

There are 17 residues in the CDR3. Germline V gene data show CDR1 as KGHSH and CDR2 as LQKENI. The V end was cut by 3 bases, the J end by 4 bases, with 19 bases between. The source is an adult in good health. The chain combines TRBV18 with TRBJ1-3; TRBD1 is a possible D gene (5 bases). Sequences were derived from peripheral blood, sampled on day 0 of AZD1222 vaccination. CDR3 DNA: TGTGCCAGCTCACCTACGGGACCCTCGGGCGCCGGAAACACCATATATTTT. Amino acids: CASSPTGPSGAGNTIYF.